Listed below are T cell receptor beta chains from one sample, sequenced in a study of shared clonotypes between healthy human individuals. Only in-frame clones appear in the TCRdb table, and some are missing; sequencing was by immunoSEQ multiplex PCR. The repertoire holds around 2,000,000 clones, roughly 95% seen once, with approximately 1.2% in the top ten. The sequenced sample was naive CD8+ T cells sorted from blood. Every receptor here comes from a man aged 18 to 35 in good health. The CDR3 runs from the conserved cysteine through the conserved F or W. Each record gives: CDR3 length, V gene, CDR3 protein.

CDR3 length: 16
V gene: TRBV9
CDR3 protein: CASSLIGTSGQETQYF

CDR3 length: 17
V gene: TRBV4-1
CDR3 protein: CASSQLTGGLQSDTQYF

CDR3 length: 15
V gene: TRBV11-2
CDR3 protein: CASSHDPGGLYEQYF

CDR3 length: 16
V gene: TRBV27
CDR3 protein: CASSYTPGEAFEKLFF

CDR3 length: 12
V gene: TRBV7-2
CDR3 protein: CASSEPPETQYF

CDR3 length: 13
V gene: TRBV7-8
CDR3 protein: CASSLEGAFEQYF

CDR3 length: 15
V gene: TRBV4-1
CDR3 protein: CASSHRDRDNQPQHF

CDR3 length: 16
V gene: TRBV27
CDR3 protein: CASSLYSGGAISEQFF

CDR3 length: 16
V gene: TRBV7-9
CDR3 protein: CASSLVGQGFSYEQYF

CDR3 length: 15
V gene: TRBV9
CDR3 protein: CASSPGQGSGNTIYF

CDR3 length: 14
V gene: TRBV6-5
CDR3 protein: CASSYTGQTEKLFF

CDR3 length: 15
V gene: TRBV2
CDR3 protein: CASSGAGSWEETQYF

CDR3 length: 15
V gene: TRBV2
CDR3 protein: CASSHHTEMAYEQYF

CDR3 length: 11
V gene: TRBV30
CDR3 protein: CAWSVGQEAFF

CDR3 length: 17
V gene: TRBV7-9
CDR3 protein: CASSLDFPSVANYGYTF

CDR3 length: 15
V gene: TRBV2
CDR3 protein: CASSDHVAGGREQYF

CDR3 length: 14
V gene: TRBV5-1
CDR3 protein: CASSLEGPPYEQYF

CDR3 length: 13
V gene: TRBV7-7
CDR3 protein: CASSLAQNYEQYF

CDR3 length: 18
V gene: TRBV9
CDR3 protein: CASSTRLAGSFSYNEQFF

CDR3 length: 11
V gene: TRBV7-8
CDR3 protein: CASSGAYEQYF

CDR3 length: 16
V gene: TRBV4-2
CDR3 protein: CASSQDSSGGSNEQFF

CDR3 length: 14
V gene: TRBV4-3
CDR3 protein: CASSQEQISYEQYF

CDR3 length: 16
V gene: TRBV5-1
CDR3 protein: CASSLATSGRAGELFF

CDR3 length: 13
V gene: TRBV2
CDR3 protein: CATLRSDSYEQYF

CDR3 length: 15
V gene: TRBV4-1
CDR3 protein: CASSQVGGTYNEQFF

CDR3 length: 12
V gene: TRBV5-5
CDR3 protein: CASIREVGELFF

CDR3 length: 17
V gene: TRBV28
CDR3 protein: CASSSIDFLSSYNEQFF

CDR3 length: 15
V gene: TRBV2
CDR3 protein: CASQPLATSTDTQYF

CDR3 length: 16
V gene: TRBV6-6
CDR3 protein: CASSYSVGSSYNEQFF

CDR3 length: 12
V gene: TRBV30
CDR3 protein: CAWIVAGNEQFF

CDR3 length: 13
V gene: TRBV30
CDR3 protein: CAWSSGTAYEQYF

CDR3 length: 15
V gene: TRBV19
CDR3 protein: CASSPRQGWGYEQYF

CDR3 length: 12
V gene: TRBV5-8
CDR3 protein: CASSFGTDEQYF

CDR3 length: 18
V gene: TRBV5-6
CDR3 protein: CASSLKGLAGGRVHEQFF

CDR3 length: 13
V gene: TRBV14
CDR3 protein: CASSQVHSGEQYF

CDR3 length: 11
V gene: TRBV19
CDR3 protein: CASSSGNEQFF

CDR3 length: 13
V gene: TRBV10-1
CDR3 protein: CASSSGASYEQYF

CDR3 length: 16
V gene: TRBV27
CDR3 protein: CASTPSSGETFYEQYF

CDR3 length: 15
V gene: TRBV7-9
CDR3 protein: CASSLQTILDEKLFF

CDR3 length: 13
V gene: TRBV11-2
CDR3 protein: CASSPGQGDEQYF

CDR3 length: 12
V gene: TRBV6-1
CDR3 protein: CASSTMEGGYTF

CDR3 length: 14
V gene: TRBV11-2
CDR3 protein: CASSDGTGYYEQYF

CDR3 length: 15
V gene: TRBV4-3
CDR3 protein: CASSLRTGGTDTQYF

CDR3 length: 13
V gene: TRBV6-1
CDR3 protein: CASSDGTVYEQYF

CDR3 length: 14
V gene: TRBV19
CDR3 protein: CASTATGLSYEQYF

CDR3 length: 13
V gene: TRBV10-2
CDR3 protein: CASSEDFQETQYF

CDR3 length: 14
V gene: TRBV5-1
CDR3 protein: CASRGGTLNEKLFF